Included here is one T cell receptor (beta chain) sequence, with context. The multiple sclerosis controls, all treatment-naive patients, had relapsing-remitting disease that was stable or active. The germline V gene has CDR1 SQVTM and CDR2 ANQGSEA. CDR3 length equals 14 residues. V lost 5 bases and J 0 bases, leaving 10 bases between the germline ends. RNA amounts of about 0.45 to 1 ug underwent reverse transcription with random hexamers. The method of amplification for TCR beta CDR3 was immunoSEQ multiplex PCR, covering 54 Vbeta and 13 Jbeta. TCRdb called the immunoSEQ multiplex PCR reads again in MiXCR, with one record for every CDR3 protein. The sample contains about 300,000 distinct CDR3 sequences, around 92% of which appear only once. These data come from a study of CD8 T cells in Susac syndrome.

This chain uses TRBV29-1 with TRBJ2-2; D possibly corresponds to TRBD1 (5 bases). The source is a human donor with multiple sclerosis. Sequenced sample: CD4+ T cells from PBMCs. CDR3 in DNA: TGCAGCGTTATAAGACAGTCGAACACCGGGGAGCTGTTTTTT. Its protein is CSVIRQSNTGELFF.